A selection of T cell receptor beta chains follows, all from one sample in a study of OX40 agonist ivuxolimab in advanced cancers. Only in-frame clones appear in the TCRdb table, and some are missing; sequencing was by immunoSEQ multiplex PCR. The sample comprises more than 55,000 clones, roughly 89% of which are singletons, and 8% to 10% rests with the top ten. The sequencing here drew on CD4+ or CD8+ T cells sorted from blood, taken in a trial of the OX40 agonist ivuxolimab. These receptors were collected from an adult with an advanced solid tumor such as melanoma, head and neck, liver or kidney cancer. The CDR3 runs from the conserved cysteine through the conserved F or W. A D gene is named only where the DNA matches it firmly. The listing skips clone size in some rows; elsewhere it reads once, few, many or a size class.

TRBV19	.	TRBJ1-1	.	TGTGCCAGTTTTAGTTTTCAGAAAGCTTTCTTT	CASFSFQKAFF
TRBV7-2	.	TRBJ1-2	.	TGTGCCAGCAGCTTAGTTGATGTGGGCTACACCTTC	CASSLVDVGYTF
TRBV20-1	.	TRBJ2-5	once	TGCAGTGCTAGTGAGGAGACCCAGTACTTC	CSASEETQYF
TRBV19	.	TRBJ1-4	.	TGTGCCAGTAGTCTAAGGGGCAGGTATAATGAAAAACTGTTTTTT	CASSLRGRYNEKLFF
TRBV7-9	.	TRBJ1-6	few	TGTGCCAGCAGCTTGTGGCAGGGCGAAAATTCACCCCTCCACTTT	CASSLWQGENSPLHF
TRBV11-2	TRBD1	TRBJ1-2	.	TGTGCCAGCAGCTTGGGACAGGGGCACTATGGCTACACCTTC	CASSLGQGHYGYTF
TRBV18	.	TRBJ1-1	.	TGTGCCAGCGCCTCGAGGATCACTGAAGCTTTCTTT	CASASRITEAFF
TRBV27	TRBD1	TRBJ2-2	few	TGTGCCAGCAGTTCCCGAGGGACAGGGCGAGTTGGGGAGCTGTTTTTT	CASSSRGTGRVGELFF
TRBV6-1	.	TRBJ1-2	.	TGTGCCAGCGGGGACTATGGCTACACCTTC	CASGDYGYTF
TRBV7-2	.	TRBJ2-3	.	TGTGCCAGCGGCGGGCGAGGGGATACGCAGTATTTT	CASGGRGDTQYF
TRBV15	TRBD1	TRBJ2-1	.	TGTGCCACCAGCGCGGACAGGGGTAGGAATGAGCAGTTCTTC	CATSADRGRNEQFF